These T cell receptor beta chains were read from a single sample in a study of T-cell memory formation after mild COVID-19. TCRdb re-analysed the 5' RACE reads in MiXCR, keeping a single row per CDR3 protein. Of 400,000 to 450,000 distinct CDR3 sequences in the sample, more than 15% were seen once. Specimen: PBMCs or a T cell subset sorted from them (not recorded which). The source is a man younger than 35 who had mild COVID-19 (a few samples of this study predate the infection). Cell type and time point are not known. Both conserved end residues are part of each CDR3. Each record gives: V gene, clone size, CDR3 length, J gene, D gene, CDR3 DNA, CDR3 protein. A D gene is named only where the DNA matches it firmly. Some rows have no size entry. The others give once, few or many, or a class for an expanded clone.

TRBV7-9	many	15	TRBJ2-7	TRBD2	TGTGCCAGCAGCCCCCCCGGGACGGGAGGATCCGAGCAGTACTTC	CASSPPGTGGSEQYF
TRBV2	few	14	TRBJ1-5	.	TGTGCCAGCAGTGGCAGGGGCTATAATCAGCCCCAGCATTTT	CASSGRGYNQPQHF
TRBV11-2	.	15	TRBJ2-3	TRBD1	TGTGCCAGCACCCGACAGGGGCTCCGCACAGATACGCAGTATTTT	CASTRQGLRTDTQYF
TRBV3-1	.	13	TRBJ1-1	.	TGTGCCAGCAGCCAGAAGGGTATCACTGAAGCTTTCTTT	CASSQKGITEAFF
TRBV5-1	.	13	TRBJ1-2	.	TGCGCCAGCAGTGACTTAGCTAACTATGGCTACACCTTC	CASSDLANYGYTF
TRBV20-1	.	14	TRBJ1-6	.	TGCAGTGCTAGACCGACAGGTTATAATTCACCCCTCCACTTT	CSARPTGYNSPLHF
TRBV4-1	.	16	TRBJ2-2	TRBD1	TGCGCCAGCAGCCTAGGACAGGGGCTCGACACCGGGGAGCTGTTTTTT	CASSLGQGLDTGELFF
TRBV27	.	14	TRBJ1-6	TRBD1	TGTGCCAGCAGTCTCCGGGACAGGGTGCTTCCCCTCCACTTT	CASSLRDRVLPLHF
TRBV5-1	.	15	TRBJ1-2	TRBD1	TGCGCCAGCAGCTTGGCCGGGGACAGAGACTATGGCTACACCTTC	CASSLAGDRDYGYTF
TRBV10-3	.	15	TRBJ2-6	.	TGTGCCATCAGTGACAGCCGCTCTGGGGCCAACGTCCTGACTTTC	CAISDSRSGANVLTF
TRBV5-4	many	12	TRBJ2-1	.	TGTGCCAGCAGCTTCACGGGGAATGAGCAGTTCTTC	CASSFTGNEQFF
TRBV4-3	few	13	TRBJ2-7	TRBD1	TGCGCCAGCAGCCAAGGGACAGGGGACGAGCAGTACTTC	CASSQGTGDEQYF
TRBV9	.	15	TRBJ2-2	.	TGTGCCAGCAGCGGATCTAGCGCACTCACCGGGGAGCTGTTTTTT	CASSGSSALTGELFF
TRBV9	few	14	TRBJ2-3	.	TGTGCCAGCAGCGCATACCGCAGTGGAGATACGCAGTATTTT	CASSAYRSGDTQYF
TRBV6-6	.	14	TRBJ2-5	TRBD2	TGTGCCAGCAGTTACTCGACTAGCGGAGAGACCCAGTACTTC	CASSYSTSGETQYF
TRBV7-2	.	15	TRBJ2-5	.	TGTGCCAGCAGCCCAGGAGGGGGGGGGCTCGAGACCCAGTACTTC	CASSPGGGGLETQYF
TRBV20-1	.	14	TRBJ1-3	.	TGCAGTGCTCCTACCGACAATTCTGGAAACACCATATATTTT	CSAPTDNSGNTIYF